This TCR beta chain appears in the sequencing data of a study of radiation and T cells in renal cell carcinoma. Whole-study findings and limits: Without pretreatment biopsies, baseline tumor clonotype presence was undetermined. Top tumor clonotypes rose in blood 2 weeks post-radiation, then contracted.

The CDR3 loop spans 13 amino acids. Germline V gene lookup returns CDR1 SNHLY and CDR2 FYNNEI. Trimming removed 7 bases at V and 2 bases at J, with 11 bases between. Time point denoted: blood 4 weeks post-SBRT, at nephrectomy. Specified treatment: 15 Gy SBRT to primary tumor, nephrectomy 4 weeks later. The tumor was a clear cell renal cell carcinoma. Profiled with immunoSEQ multiplex PCR; TCRdb holds only in-frame clones, not every one. The repertoire holds 140,000 or so clones, 86% seen once, with 15% to 20% in the top ten. About this clone itself: As yet, its antigen is unknown.

The clonotype was recovered from a woman aged 45-60 years with renal cell carcinoma. This rearrangement joins TRBV2 to TRBJ2-5, with unresolved D. The sequenced sample was blood, obtained from a patient whose treatment included radiotherapy and nephrectomy. The CDR3 sequence: CASMGVSQETQYF. The CDR3, as DNA: TGTGCCAGCATGGGTGTTTCACAAGAGACCCAGTACTTC.